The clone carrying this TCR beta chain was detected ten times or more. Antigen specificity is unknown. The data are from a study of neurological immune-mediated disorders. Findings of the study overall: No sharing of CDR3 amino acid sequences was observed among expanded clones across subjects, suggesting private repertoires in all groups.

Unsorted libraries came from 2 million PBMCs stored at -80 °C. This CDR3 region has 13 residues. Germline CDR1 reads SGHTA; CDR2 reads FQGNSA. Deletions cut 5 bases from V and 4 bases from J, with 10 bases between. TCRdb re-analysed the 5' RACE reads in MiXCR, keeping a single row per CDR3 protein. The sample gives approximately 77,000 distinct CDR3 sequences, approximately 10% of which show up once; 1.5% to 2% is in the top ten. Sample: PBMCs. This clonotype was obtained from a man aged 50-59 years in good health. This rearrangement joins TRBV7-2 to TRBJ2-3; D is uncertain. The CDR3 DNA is TGTGCCAGCAGCACCCTCTGGGCAGATACGCAGTATTTT. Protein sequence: CASSTLWADTQYF.